The 14 T cell receptor beta chains below come from one sample, sequenced in a study of blood T cells in healthy people across ages. It was with a sample-barcoded 5' primer and a J-beta primer mix that a second PCR of roughly 7 to 12 cycles was run. TCRdb used MiXCR to reprocess the 5' RACE reads, holding one entry per CDR3 protein. This table holds 1.2 million to 1.5 million distinct CDR3 sequences, approximately 63% found once. Sequencing was carried out using blood. Source of these receptors: a man aged 18 to 29 in good health.

This clonotype was observed a few times. The chain uses TRBV4-3 and TRBJ2-1; 10 bases are shared with TRBD2. Germline V gene data show CDR1 as LGHNA and CDR2 as YSLEER. The trim removed 0 bases at V and 8 bases at J, leaving 1 base unmatched. This CDR3 is 14 amino acids long. CDR3 in DNA: TGCGCCAGCAGCCAAGAAACTAGCGGGGATGAGCAGTTCTTC. This codes for CASSQETSGDEQFF.

V gene TRBV12-3 or TRBV12-4 combines with J gene TRBJ1-6; possibly TRBD1 for D (5 bases). The CDR3 loop spans 13 amino acids. Trimming pared 6 bases from V and 5 bases from J, leaving 8 bases between. CDR3 loop: CASRTANNSPLHF. The CDR3 bases are TGTGCCAGCAGGACAGCTAATAATTCACCCCTCCACTTT.

A few counts support this clonotype. This sequence joins TRBV4-2 and TRBJ1-2, with D uncertain. The CDR3 loop spans 15 amino acids. V lost 0 bases to trimming and J lost 7 bases, with 15 bases between them. Germline loops: CDR1 LGHNA, CDR2 YNFKEQ. The CDR3 coding sequence is TGTGCCAGCAGCCAAGAGGTTGAAGGAGGTGGTGGCTACACCTTC. Translation gives CASSQEVEGGGGYTF.

The chain is built from TRBV10-3 and TRBJ2-3; D may be TRBD1 (7 bases). Germline V CDR1 and CDR2: ENHRY, SYGVKD. This CDR3 region has 14 residues. Trimming removed 4 bases at V and 2 bases at J, with 10 bases between. The CDR3 sequence is CAISGGTVTDTQYF. The DNA of the CDR3 is TGTGCCATCAGTGGCGGGACAGTCACAGATACGCAGTATTTT.

This sequence joins TRBV20-1 and TRBJ2-7, with D possibly being TRBD2 (5 bases). V was pared by 0 bases and J by 2 bases, with 14 bases between. CDR3 length: 15 residues. Germline V gene sequence: CDR1 DFQATT, CDR2 SNEGSKA (reference sequence). The CDR3 bases are TGCAGTGCTAGAGAAGCCCTAGCCGCGACCTACGAGCAGTACTTC. Encoded protein: CSAREALAATYEQYF.

This clonotype was observed a few times. V is TRBV11-2 and J is TRBJ2-1, with D hard to call. From germline, CDR1 is SGHAT and CDR2 FQNNGV. There are 15 residues in the CDR3. Trimming took off 3 bases at V and 5 bases at J, with 14 bases between the two ends. The CDR3 nucleotides read TGTGCCAGCAGCTTCAACCCCGCCCGGGACAATGAGCAGTTCTTC. This sequence encodes CASSFNPARDNEQFF.

This clonotype was detected once. The rearrangement uses TRBV10-3 and TRBJ2-1; TRBD2 agrees at 9 bases. The CDR3 has 14 residues. The ends lost 11 bases at V and 6 bases at J; junction bases unmatched: 11. Looked up from germline, CDR1 is ENHRY and CDR2 is SYGVKD. The CDR3 DNA follows: TGTGCCGGGAGTGGCGGGGGGGCCTTCAATGAGCAGTTCTTC. This sequence encodes CAGSGGGAFNEQFF.

The rearrangement links TRBV5-1 to TRBJ2-1; 11 nucleotides match TRBD2. The length of the CDR3 is 15 residues. Unmatched junction bases numbered 6, after V lost 3 bases and J lost 7 bases. Looked up from germline, CDR1 is SGHRS and CDR2 is YFSETQ. Written as DNA, the CDR3 is TGCGCCAGCAGCTGGTTTAGCGGGAGGGAGAATGAGCAGTTCTTC. Translating gives CASSWFSGRENEQFF.

The V gene is TRBV6-2 or TRBV6-3, the J gene TRBJ2-2; D is perhaps TRBD2 (5 bases). CDR1 is MNHEY, CDR2 SVGEGT, per germline. Trimming removed 4 bases at V and 7 bases at J, with 7 bases between. The CDR3 runs 12 residues. CDR3 in DNA: TGTGCCAGCAGTTTGACTATCGGGGAGCTGTTTTTT. The encoded protein is CASSLTIGELFF.

The J gene is TRBJ2-1, the V gene TRBV29-1, with TRBD2 identical over 9 bases. Unmatched junction bases numbered 6, after V lost 4 bases and J lost 8 bases. This CDR3 contains 13 residues. Germline V gives CDR1 SQVTM, CDR2 ANQGSEA. The CDR3 sequence: CSVGGRASDEQFF. CDR3 DNA: TGCAGCGTTGGCGGGAGGGCCAGCGATGAGCAGTTCTTC.

The DNA of the CDR3 is TGTGCCAGCAGAGCAACAGGGACCACCGGGGAGCTGTTTTTT. It is translated as CASRATGTTGELFF. The rearrangement uses TRBV6-5 and TRBJ2-2; D might be TRBD1 (6 bases). Germline V gives CDR1 MNHEY, CDR2 SVGAGI. Trimming took off 6 bases at V and 4 bases at J, with 12 bases between the two ends. The CDR3 has 14 amino acids.

The V gene is TRBV20-1, the J gene TRBJ2-1, with TRBD1 matching 8 bases. The germline CDR1 and CDR2 sequences are DFQATT and SNEGSKA (reference sequence). This CDR3 has 14 amino acids. V was pared by 0 bases and J by 2 bases, with 0 bases of the junction left unmatched. The CDR3 is CSAREDRAYNEQFF. The DNA for the CDR3 is TGCAGTGCTAGAGAGGACAGGGCCTACAATGAGCAGTTCTTC.

This chain uses TRBV20-1 with TRBJ1-2; 8 nucleotides match TRBD1. Germline CDR1 reads DFQATT; CDR2 reads SNEGSKA (reference sequence). The CDR3 has 15 amino acids. After removal of 2 bases from V and 2 bases from J, the junction contained 7 bases not matched to a gene. In DNA, the CDR3 is TGCAGTGCTAGAAAACCCGCAGGGGGCAACTATGGCTACACCTTC. As protein: CSARKPAGGNYGYTF.

V is TRBV6-6 and J is TRBJ2-7; 10 bases align to TRBD1. There are 17 residues in the CDR3. With V trimmed by 4 bases and J by 6 bases, 15 bases remained unmatched. Germline V gene lookup returns CDR1 MNHNY and CDR2 SVGAGI (reference sequence). The CDR3 region is CASSLLDFGTGAGEQYF. CDR3 sequence (DNA): TGTGCCAGCAGTTTGCTAGATTTCGGGACAGGGGCCGGCGAGCAGTACTTC.